The entry below gives a single TCR beta chain sequence along with its context. Its specificity is unknown. V was shortened by 2 bases and J by 0 bases, with 26 bases between the two germline ends. CDR3 length: 20 amino acids. The germline V gene encodes CDR1 WSHSY and CDR2 SAAADI. The record originates from a study of T cell responses to AZD1222 COVID-19 vaccine. Overall study findings and caveats: Sampling captured repertoires only after the peak T cell response.

Using immunoSEQ multiplex PCR, the repertoire was profiled, and TCRdb retains in-frame clones only, with some absent. The repertoire holds 100,000 to 150,000 clones, with roughly 90% as singletons. J is TRBJ2-7 and V is TRBV10-2; D tentatively fits TRBD1 or TRBD2 (5 bases each). The source is an adult in good health. This sample comprised peripheral blood, obtained on day 0 of AZD1222 vaccination. The CDR3 bases are TGCGCCAGCAGTGAGCCGACCGGGACGCAGAAACCAGGCTTCTCCTACGAGCAGTACTTC. This sequence encodes CASSEPTGTQKPGFSYEQYF.